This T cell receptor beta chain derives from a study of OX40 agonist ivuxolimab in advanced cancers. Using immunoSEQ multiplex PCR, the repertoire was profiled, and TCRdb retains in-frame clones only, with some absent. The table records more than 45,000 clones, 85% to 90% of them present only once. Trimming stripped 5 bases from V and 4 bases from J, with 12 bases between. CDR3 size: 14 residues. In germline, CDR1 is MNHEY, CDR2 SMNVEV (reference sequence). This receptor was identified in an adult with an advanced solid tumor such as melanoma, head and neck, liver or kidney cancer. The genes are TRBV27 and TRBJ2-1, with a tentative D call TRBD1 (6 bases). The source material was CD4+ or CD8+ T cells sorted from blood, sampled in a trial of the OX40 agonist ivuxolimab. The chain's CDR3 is CASSPTGTYNEQFF. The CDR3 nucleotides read TGTGCCAGCAGTCCGACAGGTACTTACAATGAGCAGTTCTTC.